This entry features one T cell receptor beta chain sequence. This clone was seen a single time. No cognate antigen has been identified for it. One junction end does not reproduce the germline sequence, and a read error may be involved. Each PCR received spiked-in synthetic TCR analog templates so that absolute template abundance could be estimated from read counts. Using the immunoSEQ assay, TCRbeta CDR3 regions were amplified from genomic DNA with bias-controlled V and J gene primers. Sequencing of rearranged TCRbeta segments was done at approximately 20X coverage. Per the source publication's procedure: Clustering was used to correct sequencing errors, and CDR3s were annotated against IMGT to assign V, D and J genes. Downstream analyses used only productive TCRbeta rearrangements and left out out-of-frame or stop-codon sequences. Clonality was calculated as one minus the Shannon entropy normalized by the log of the number of unique productive sequences. Clones differing between time points or between blood and tumor were identified using Fisher's exact test with Benjamini-Hochberg correction, with an adjusted p below 0.01 applied as the threshold. The clones in this table, taken by TCRdb from immuneACCESS, are in-frame only. Not every clone is retained; where verified, under half of the shortfall comes from an unresolved V gene, and the cause of the rest is unknown. Clonal size and the V and J genes are those of that table, whereas D and trimming came from the DNA. This sample lists about 38,000 clones; 65% to 85% were detected once. The ten biggest clones cover roughly a sixth of the sample.

This sample is drawn from a study of PD-L1 blockade in urothelial cancer (TCRdb year 2017). Study-wide context: All patients started therapy around 2014 and received atezolizumab 1,200 mg intravenously every 3 weeks. Pretreatment tumor samples and matched peripheral blood, collected serially before and after atezolizumab treatment, underwent TCR sequencing. Patients had an ECOG performance status of 0 or 1 and had received between 0 and 3 prior chemotherapy regimens. An exploratory multi-omic analysis was conducted of the somatic, immune and clinical correlates of response to PD-L1 blockade with atezolizumab in urothelial cancer. Whole exome sequencing and RNA sequencing of pretreatment tumors were performed alongside TCR sequencing in the same patients. Durable clinical benefit was achieved by nine patients and was not achieved by 20 patients. Blood samples were analyzed 3 weeks after the start of treatment (second dose) and 6 weeks after the start of treatment. Twenty-five of 29 patients were identified as males with urothelial cancer of bladder origin, and a prior smoking history was reported by 18 of 29 patients. Blood samples gave median yields of about 140,000 T cells and more than 80,000 unique TCRs, along with a median clonality of 0.080. Pretreatment blood TCR-seq was available for twenty-nine patients, at least one posttreatment blood collection was obtained for some 25 patients, and tumor TCR-seq was available for some 25 patients. Durable clinical benefit meant progression-free survival longer than 6 months, and TCR features were also tested against progression-free and overall survival.

What the authors observed across the whole study: Because the sample size was small (n ≈ 30) and many exploratory analyses were performed, the results are intended to be hypothesis-generating. A pretreatment peripheral blood TCR clonality below the median was linked to improved progression-free and overall survival. Among patients with durable benefit, tumor-associated TCR clones showed greater expansion in peripheral blood 3 weeks after treatment started (n ≈ 21, p = 0.022).

The cohort comprised more than 25 patients with locally advanced or metastatic urothelial carcinoma treated at Memorial Sloan Kettering on a trial protocol. Peripheral blood mononuclear cells were collected pretreatment and during treatment, at between 1 and 8 total time points per patient. The Qiagen DNeasy Blood extraction kit was used to purify genomic DNA from total PBMCs and tumor samples. PBMCs were collected pretreatment and during treatment and were isolated and stored as previously described. CDR1 and CDR2 were assigned from the germline V gene as MDHEN and SYDVKM. The CDR3 holds 16 amino acids from the cysteine to the phenylalanine. Left in the record is the CDR3 DNA by itself, 48 bases read in frame from the first base.

The source material was PBMCs, sampled around atezolizumab (anti-PD-L1) treatment. The TCR sequence derives from a man in his sixties with urothelial cancer. The receptor chain draws on TRBV28 and TRBJ1-5; perhaps TRBD1 is the D gene, with 6 bases matching. CDR3 sequence: CAGSLGDTSSNQPQHF. Here is the DNA: TGTGCCGGCAGTTTGGGGGACACCAGTAGCAATCAGCCCCAGCATTTT.